The 4 T cell receptor beta chains listed next were all sequenced from one sample in a study of T cells after yellow fever vaccination. TCRdb reprocessed the 5' RACE reads via MiXCR and lists one record per CDR3 protein. Of over 200,000 distinct CDR3 sequences detected, approximately 6.3% appear once; the ten largest clones hold more than 0.85%. The source was CD4+ T cells sorted from PBMCs, collected on the day of the yellow fever booster vaccination. The receptors were gathered from a man aged 30-40 years who received the YFV17D yellow fever vaccine.

This clonotype was recorded many times. V and J are TRBV4-3 and TRBJ2-3; TRBD2 agrees at 9 bases. The CDR3 runs to 17 residues. Germline V gene sequence: CDR1 LGHNA, CDR2 YSLEER. The ends lost 1 base at V and 5 bases at J; junction bases unmatched: 10. CDR3: CASSQGPAGGSGDTQYF. The CDR3 DNA sequence: TGCGCCAGCAGCCAAGGGCCAGCGGGAGGTTCTGGAGATACGCAGTATTTT.

This clonotype was seen at least ten times. CDR3 DNA: TGTGCCAGCAGCGACCCTAGCGGGAGCGGGACCGGGGAGCTGTTTTTT. This encodes CASSDPSGSGTGELFF. The chain combines TRBV6-1 with TRBJ2-2; 10 nucleotides align to TRBD2. The germline V gene has CDR1 MNHNS and CDR2 SASEGT. The CDR3 has 16 amino acids. The V segment lost 6 bases and the J segment 5 bases; nucleotides outside the gene matches: 9.

This clonotype was detected only a few times. The chain combines TRBV20-1 with TRBJ2-7; unclear D gene. The CDR3 is 11 residues long. CDR1 is DFQATT and CDR2 is SNEGSKA in the germline V gene (reference sequence). Trimming removed 2 bases at V and 2 bases at J, with 4 bases between. DNA for the CDR3: TGCAGTGCTAGACGGCCCTACGAGCAGTACTTC. It encodes CSARRPYEQYF.

This clonotype was recorded many times. The chain links TRBV20-1 to TRBJ1-3; no reliable D call. V dropped 0 bases and J dropped 4 bases, with 7 bases sitting between them. Germline-derived CDR1 and CDR2 are DFQATT and SNEGSKA (reference sequence). The CDR3 contains 13 residues. CDR3 sequence: CSARDFGGNTIYF. The CDR3 DNA reads as TGCAGTGCTAGAGATTTCGGCGGAAACACCATATATTTT.